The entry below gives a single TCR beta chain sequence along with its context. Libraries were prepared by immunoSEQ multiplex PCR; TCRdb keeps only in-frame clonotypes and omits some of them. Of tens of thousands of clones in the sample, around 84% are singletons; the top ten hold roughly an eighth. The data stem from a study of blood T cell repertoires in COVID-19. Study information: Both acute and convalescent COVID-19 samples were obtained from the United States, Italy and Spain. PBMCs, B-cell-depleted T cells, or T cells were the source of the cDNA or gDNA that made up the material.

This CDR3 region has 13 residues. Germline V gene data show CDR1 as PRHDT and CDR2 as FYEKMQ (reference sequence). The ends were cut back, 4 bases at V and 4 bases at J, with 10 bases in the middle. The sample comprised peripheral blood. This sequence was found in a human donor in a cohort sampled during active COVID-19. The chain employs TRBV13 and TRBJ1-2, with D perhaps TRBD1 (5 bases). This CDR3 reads CASSSGSLYGYTF. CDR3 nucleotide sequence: TGTGCCAGCAGCTCAGGGTCCCTCTATGGCTACACCTTC.